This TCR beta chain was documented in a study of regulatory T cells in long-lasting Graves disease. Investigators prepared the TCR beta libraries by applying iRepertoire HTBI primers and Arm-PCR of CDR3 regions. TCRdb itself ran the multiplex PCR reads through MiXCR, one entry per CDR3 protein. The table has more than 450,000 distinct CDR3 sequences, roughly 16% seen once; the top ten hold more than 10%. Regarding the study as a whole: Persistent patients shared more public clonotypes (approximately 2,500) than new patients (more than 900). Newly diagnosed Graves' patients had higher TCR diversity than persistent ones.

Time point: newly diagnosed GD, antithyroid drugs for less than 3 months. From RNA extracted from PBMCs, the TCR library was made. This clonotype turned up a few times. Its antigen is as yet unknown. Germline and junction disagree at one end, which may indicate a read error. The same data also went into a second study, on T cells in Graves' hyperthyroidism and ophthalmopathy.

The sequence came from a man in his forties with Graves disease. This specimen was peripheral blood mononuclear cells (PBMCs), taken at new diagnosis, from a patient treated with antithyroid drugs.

The CDR3 is CSARLSGGYTEALF. CDR3 coding DNA: TGCAGTGCTAGATTATCCGGGGGGTACACTGAAGCTCTCTTT. V is TRBV20-1 and J is TRBJ1-1; D is perhaps TRBD1 (5 bases). Per germline, CDR1 DFQATT and CDR2 SNEGSKA (reference sequence). The CDR3 has 14 residues.